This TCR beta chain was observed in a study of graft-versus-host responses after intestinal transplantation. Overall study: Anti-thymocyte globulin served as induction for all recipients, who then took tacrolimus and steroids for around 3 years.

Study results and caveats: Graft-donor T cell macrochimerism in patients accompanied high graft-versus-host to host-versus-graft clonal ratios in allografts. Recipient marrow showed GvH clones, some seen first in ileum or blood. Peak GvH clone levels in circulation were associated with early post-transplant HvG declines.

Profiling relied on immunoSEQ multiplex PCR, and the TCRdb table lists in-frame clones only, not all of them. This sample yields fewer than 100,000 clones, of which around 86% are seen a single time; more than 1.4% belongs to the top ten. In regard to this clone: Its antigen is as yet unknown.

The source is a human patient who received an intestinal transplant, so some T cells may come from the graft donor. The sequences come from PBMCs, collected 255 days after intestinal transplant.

The CDR3 nucleotides are TGTGCCATCAGTGAGCCAGGCCCCGGGGGGGGCCCCAATGGCTACACCTTC. Protein sequence: CAISEPGPGGGPNGYTF. The chain is built from TRBV10-3 and TRBJ1-2; tentative D call: TRBD1 (6 bases). CDR1 and CDR2 (germline): ENHRY, SYGVKD. The CDR3 extends over 17 amino acids. V dropped 2 bases and J dropped 6 bases, with 22 bases sitting between them.